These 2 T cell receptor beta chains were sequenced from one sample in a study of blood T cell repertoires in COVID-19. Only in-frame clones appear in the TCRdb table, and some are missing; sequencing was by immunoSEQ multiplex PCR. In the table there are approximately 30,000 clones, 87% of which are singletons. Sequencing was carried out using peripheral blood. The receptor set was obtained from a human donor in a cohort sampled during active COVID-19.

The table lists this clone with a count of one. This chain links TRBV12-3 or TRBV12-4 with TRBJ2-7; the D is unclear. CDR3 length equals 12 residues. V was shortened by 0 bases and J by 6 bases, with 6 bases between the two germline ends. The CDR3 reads CASSLALPEQYF. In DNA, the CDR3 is TGTGCCAGCAGTTTAGCTCTACCCGAGCAGTACTTC.

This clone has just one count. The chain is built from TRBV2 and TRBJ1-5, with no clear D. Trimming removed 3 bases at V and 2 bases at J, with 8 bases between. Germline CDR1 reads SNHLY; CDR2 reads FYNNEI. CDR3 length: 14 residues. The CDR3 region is CASSEKTGNQPQHF. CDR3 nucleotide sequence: TGTGCCAGCAGTGAGAAAACAGGCAATCAGCCCCAGCATTTT.